Below are 13 T cell receptor beta chains sequenced from a single sample in a study of control samples from healthy donors and cancer patients. The repertoire was sequenced with immunoSEQ multiplex PCR; TCRdb's copy has only in-frame clones and lacks some. The repertoire consists of about 160,000 clones, with approximately 94% occurring once and the leading ten covering 11% to 15%. Sequenced material: PBMCs. The receptors stem from a man between 60 and 75 years old with colorectal cancer.

The rearrangement links TRBV10-1 to TRBJ2-2; 9 nucleotides agree with TRBD1. The V gene's germline CDR1 is WNHNN and CDR2 SYGVQD (reference sequence). The V gene end was trimmed by 10 bases and the J gene end by 3 bases; junction bases not matched to a gene: 18. CDR3 size: 18 residues. CDR3 residues: CATTGTGIGPRDTGELFF. The CDR3 region has the DNA TGCGCCACTACAGGGACAGGGATTGGTCCCAGGGACACCGGGGAGCTGTTTTTT.

This clone has more than one count but fewer than ten. The V gene is TRBV19, the J gene TRBJ2-7; perhaps D is TRBD1 or TRBD2 (6 bases each). V dropped 8 bases and J dropped 0 bases, with 14 bases sitting between them. Germline CDR1 reads LNHDA; CDR2 reads SQIVND (reference sequence). The CDR3 runs to 14 residues. The CDR3 DNA follows: TGTGCCAGTTATGGGGGGCCAAGCTCCTACGAGCAGTACTTC. Translation: CASYGGPSSYEQYF. The full variable domain, in which reference TRBV19 and TRBJ2-7 provide the parts outside the CDR3, is DGGITQSPKYLFRKEGQNVTLSCEQNLNHDAMYWYRQDPGQGLRLIYYSQIVNDFQKGDIAEGYSVSREKKESFPLTVTSAQKNPTAFYLCASYGGPSSYEQYFGPGTRLTVT.

The V gene is TRBV28, the J gene TRBJ1-6; 8 bases map to TRBD1. Looked up from germline, CDR1 is MDHEN and CDR2 is SYDVKM. The ends lost 6 bases at V and 7 bases at J; junction bases unmatched: 8. The CDR3 is made up of 15 amino acids. The CDR3: CASSRGTGPNSPLHF. The CDR3 nucleotides are TGTGCCAGCAGCCGTGGGACAGGCCCAAATTCACCCCTCCACTTT.

The chain is built from TRBV15 and TRBJ1-4; possible D gene TRBD1, 5 bases. V was shortened by 1 base and J by 4 bases, with 10 bases between the two germline ends. CDR3 length: 15 residues. Germline V gives CDR1 LNHNV, CDR2 YYDKDF (reference sequence). The DNA of the CDR3 is TGTGCCACCAGCAGAGGGCAGGGCCATAATGAAAAACTGTTTTTT. It yields the protein CATSRGQGHNEKLFF.

The chain has TRBV5-1 and TRBJ2-5, with D perhaps assigned TRBD1 or TRBD2 (6 bases each). Trimming shortened V by 4 bases and J by 2 bases, and 15 bases separated the two germline ends. The CDR3 spans 15 residues. Germline V gene lookup returns CDR1 SGHRS and CDR2 YFSETQ. This chain's CDR3 is CASSGGGRMQETQYF. The CDR3 nucleotides read TGCGCCAGCAGCGGAGGGGGACGCATGCAAGAGACCCAGTACTTC.

The chain employs TRBV30 and TRBJ1-2, with a tentative D call TRBD1 (5 bases). V was cut by 5 bases and J by 0 bases, with 22 bases left in between. The CDR3 length is 17 residues. Germline CDR1 is GTSNPN and CDR2 is SVGIG (reference sequence). The CDR3 DNA is TGTGCCTGGGGAGGGGCAGGTAGGACCCCGGCTAACTATGGCTACACCTTC. Protein product: CAWGGAGRTPANYGYTF.

The rearrangement uses TRBV30 and TRBJ1-6; a weak D match, TRBD1 (5 bases). CDR1 and CDR2 from the germline V gene are GTSNPN and SVGIG (reference sequence). This CDR3 spans 14 amino acids. Deletions cut 5 bases from V and 0 bases from J, with 8 bases between. The CDR3 here is CAWEGSSYNSPLHF. CDR3 bases: TGTGCCTGGGAGGGGAGCTCCTATAATTCACCCCTCCACTTT.

The chain joins TRBV19 to TRBJ1-6; weak D call: TRBD1 (6 bases). CDR1 is LNHDA and CDR2 is SQIVND in the germline V gene (reference sequence). The CDR3 runs 14 residues. Trimming took 7 bases from V and 7 from J, leaving 14 bases between them. CDR3 region: CASTVQGRNSPLHF. CDR3 bases: TGTGCCAGTACCGTACAGGGCCGGAATTCACCCCTCCACTTT. Together with reference TRBV19 and TRBJ1-6, the CDR3 gives the full variable domain: DGGITQSPKYLFRKEGQNVTLSCEQNLNHDAMYWYRQDPGQGLRLIYYSQIVNDFQKGDIAEGYSVSREKKESFPLTVTSAQKNPTAFYLCASTVQGRNSPLHFGNGTRLTVT.

The chain links TRBV3-1 (or the pseudogene TRBV3-2) to TRBJ1-4; 10 bases are shared with TRBD1. The length of the CDR3 is 16 residues. The trim removed 4 bases at V and 8 bases at J, leaving 10 bases unmatched. Germline assignment: CDR1 LGHDT and CDR2 YNNKEL (reference sequence). CDR3 region: CASSLTASGQGEKLFF. DNA of the CDR3: TGTGCCAGCAGCCTCACCGCCTCGGGACAGGGGGAAAAACTGTTTTTT.

This chain joins TRBV5-4 and TRBJ1-1, with D possibly being TRBD1 (6 bases). Germline CDR1 SGHNT, CDR2 YYREEE (reference sequence). Trimming left V 3 bases short and J 2 bases short, with 11 bases between. The CDR3 covers 14 residues. CDR3 region: CASSWYRANTEAFF. The CDR3 DNA sequence: TGTGCCAGCAGCTGGTACAGGGCCAACACTGAAGCTTTCTTT.

This chain joins TRBV9 and TRBJ2-3; D tentatively fits TRBD1 or TRBD2 (5 bases each). CDR3 size: 15 residues. V dropped 3 bases and J dropped 7 bases, with 18 bases sitting between them. Germline V gene lookup returns CDR1 SGDLS and CDR2 YYNGEE. CDR3: CASSAGTPRVNTQYF. As DNA, the CDR3 is TGTGCCAGCAGCGCGGGGACCCCACGCGTGAATACGCAGTATTTT.

CDR3: CASSRLTEAFF. The CDR3 bases are TGTGCCAGTTCCCGTCTCACTGAAGCTTTCTTT. V and J are TRBV19 and TRBJ1-1; D gene uncertain. Germline V lookup: CDR1 LNHDA, CDR2 SQIVND (reference sequence). The CDR3 has 11 amino acids. Trimming took 8 bases from V and 4 from J, leaving 8 bases between them.

Here the CDR3 DNA reads TGTGCCAGCAGCTTATTTTTATCCCGGGACAGGATTTACAATGAGCAGTTCTTC. Its protein is CASSLFLSRDRIYNEQFF. The V gene is TRBV7-9, the J gene TRBJ2-1; 8 nucleotides agree with TRBD1. The CDR3 runs to 18 residues. Germline V gives CDR1 SEHNR, CDR2 FQNEAQ (reference sequence). Trimming took 2 bases from V and 4 from J; bases not matched to a gene: 13.